This entry lists 14 T cell receptor beta chains sequenced from one sample in a study of T cell changes during pregnancy in multiple sclerosis. Assay: immunoSEQ multiplex PCR; the TCRdb copy retains only in-frame clones and omits some. The sample consists of roughly 89,000 clones, 90% to 95% of them appearing once. The starting material was peripheral blood, obtained in the first trimester of pregnancy. The receptors originated from a female donor with multiple sclerosis, enrolled in a pregnancy study.

The chain carries TRBV11-1 and TRBJ1-2; 9 nucleotides align to TRBD1. The V segment lost 5 bases and the J segment 8 bases; nucleotides outside the gene matches: 6. The CDR3 loop spans 13 amino acids. The germline CDR1 and CDR2 sequences are SGHAT and FQDESV (reference sequence). The CDR3 DNA reads TGTGCCAGCAGCAACAGGGGGCTGGGGGGCTACACCTTC. Translation gives CASSNRGLGGYTF.

V usage is TRBV19 and J usage is TRBJ1-3, with 10 bases fitting TRBD1. CDR3 size: 15 residues. Trimming cost V 5 bases and J 4 bases; bases outside gene matches: 5. The V gene's germline CDR1 is LNHDA and CDR2 SQIVND (reference sequence). Here the CDR3 reads CASSRQGAGGNTIYF. The CDR3 bases are TGTGCCAGTAGTCGACAGGGGGCTGGAGGAAACACCATATATTTT.

A single count supports this clone. This sequence joins TRBV7-9 and TRBJ2-1, with 10 bases lining up with TRBD1. Trimming removed 4 bases from V and 8 bases from J; junction bases left unmatched: 8. This CDR3 region has 15 residues. The germline V gene encodes CDR1 SEHNR and CDR2 FQNEAQ (reference sequence). The CDR3 spells CASSYRDRGFDEQFF. DNA of the CDR3: TGTGCCAGCAGCTACCGGGACAGGGGTTTCGATGAGCAGTTCTTC.

The chain couples TRBV6-5 to TRBJ1-1, with D hard to call. This CDR3 comprises 13 residues. Trimming took 6 bases from V and 6 from J, leaving 14 bases between them. The germline V gene has CDR1 MNHEY and CDR2 SVGAGI. CDR3 amino acids: CASRRSKRPEAFF. CDR3 sequence (DNA): TGTGCCAGCAGAAGGTCGAAGAGGCCTGAAGCTTTCTTT.

The chain combines TRBV27 with TRBJ1-6, with TRBD1 identical over 8 bases. The CDR3 contains 15 residues. With V trimmed by 4 bases and J by 4 bases, 3 bases remained unmatched. The V gene's germline CDR1 is MNHEY and CDR2 SMNVEV (reference sequence). The CDR3 here is CASSSDRVYNSPLHF. DNA for the CDR3: TGTGCCAGCAGTTCGGACAGGGTTTATAATTCACCCCTCCACTTT.

V and J are TRBV27 and TRBJ2-1; D may be TRBD2 (6 bases). Germline assignment: CDR1 MNHEY and CDR2 SMNVEV (reference sequence). This CDR3 has 17 amino acids. V was clipped by 5 bases and J by 5 bases, with 22 bases between them. The CDR3 DNA reads TGTGCCAGCAGTGCCTCTCTAGCGCTAACACTACACAATGAGCAGTTCTTC. It codes for CASSASLALTLHNEQFF.

This chain joins TRBV30 and TRBJ2-7, with 12 bases fitting TRBD2. Germline CDR1 and CDR2: GTSNPN and SVGIG (reference sequence). The CDR3 has 15 residues. With 1 base clipped from V and 4 bases from J, the junction kept 5 bases outside the gene matches. CDR3 coding DNA: TGTGCCTGGAGTGCGCTAGCGGGGGGGCAGTACGAGCAGTACTTC. Translated, it gives CAWSALAGGQYEQYF.

This chain joins TRBV2 and TRBJ2-5; weak D call: TRBD1 (6 bases). Germline V gene data show CDR1 as SNHLY and CDR2 as FYNNEI. The CDR3 length is 13 residues. Trimming left V 11 bases short and J 2 bases short, with 15 bases between. CDR3 protein: CAARSDRQETQYF. The DNA for the CDR3 is TGTGCCGCCCGATCTGACAGGCAAGAGACCCAGTACTTC.

V and J are TRBV27 and TRBJ1-2; TRBD1 agrees at 7 bases. Losses at the gene ends were 5 bases for V and 2 bases for J; bases not matched to a gene: 11. Per germline, CDR1 MNHEY and CDR2 SMNVEV (reference sequence). The CDR3 has 16 residues. The CDR3, as DNA: TGTGCCAGCAGTCCCACTGGCGGGACAGAAAACTATGGCTACACCTTC. Its translation is CASSPTGGTENYGYTF.

J is TRBJ1-6 and V is TRBV5-1; no reliable D call. This CDR3 spans 15 amino acids. V was shortened by 0 bases and J by 6 bases, with 10 bases between the two germline ends. Germline V lookup: CDR1 SGHRS, CDR2 YFSETQ. CDR3 sequence reads: CASSLDGRSNSPLHF. CDR3 bases: TGCGCCAGCAGCTTGGATGGCAGAAGTAATTCACCCCTCCACTTT.

The chain combines TRBV7-2 with TRBJ1-3; D perhaps matches TRBD1 (6 bases). The CDR3 length is 15 residues. Trimming took 2 bases from V and 4 from J, leaving 12 bases between them. Per germline, CDR1 SGHTA and CDR2 FQGNSA. The CDR3 protein is CASSLTAGAGNTIYF. The CDR3, as DNA: TGTGCCAGCAGCTTAACCGCGGGGGCGGGAAACACCATATATTTT. Filled out from reference TRBV7-2 and TRBJ1-3, the complete variable domain reads GAGVSQSPSNKVTEKGKDVELRCDPISGHTALYWYRQSLGQGLEFLIYFQGNSAPDKSGLPSDRFSAERTGGSVSTLTIQRTQQEDSAVYLCASSLTAGAGNTIYFGEGSWLTVV.

The chain employs TRBV7-9 and TRBJ2-7; D might be TRBD2 (6 bases). This CDR3 spans 14 amino acids. Deletions cut 4 bases from V and 8 bases from J, with 18 bases between. Germline V gene data show CDR1 as SEHNR and CDR2 as FQNEAQ (reference sequence). DNA of the CDR3: TGTGCCAGCAGCTCCCCCGGGACTCAGGGAAAGCAGTACTTC. Its translation: CASSSPGTQGKQYF.

CDR3 in DNA: TGTGCCAGCCTTGGGGGGACTAATGAAAAACTGTTTTTT. This codes for CASLGGTNEKLFF. The chain employs TRBV2 and TRBJ1-4; the D gene is possibly TRBD1 (5 bases). The CDR3 is made up of 13 amino acids. The germline CDR1 and CDR2 sequences are SNHLY and FYNNEI. V lost 8 bases and J 2 bases, leaving 9 bases between the germline ends.

This rearrangement joins TRBV9 to TRBJ2-5; 7 bases align to TRBD2. The V and J ends lost 3 bases and 5 bases, in that order; junction bases with no gene match: 13. This CDR3 has 16 residues. Germline V gene sequence: CDR1 SGDLS, CDR2 YYNGEE. The CDR3 is CASSASGTTPGETQYF. In DNA form, the CDR3 reads TGTGCCAGCAGCGCATCGGGGACTACTCCCGGGGAGACCCAGTACTTC.